The rows below give T cell receptor beta chains drawn from one sample of a study of siplizumab effects on memory and regulatory T cells. No antigen is known for these receptors. Measured with immunoSEQ multiplex PCR; TCRdb has only the in-frame clones, and not every one. Altogether fewer than 20,000 clones are present, approximately 50% being singletons, with the ten largest covering around 5.1%. The sequenced material came from CFSE-low (dividing) CD4+ T cells sorted from an allogeneic mixed lymphocyte reaction. Receptor source: a human donor in good health; the cells came from an allogeneic mixed lymphocyte reaction. The CDR3 runs from the conserved cysteine through the conserved F or W. The D gene is left open where the match is weak. The size of a clone is reported for some rows only, either as once, few or many, or as a class for expanded clones.

d_gene	v_gene	j_gene	abundance	CDR3nt	CDR3aa
TRBD1	TRBV7-3	TRBJ1-4	-	TGTGCCAGCAGCTCCCGACAGGGCATTGAAAAACTGTTTTTT	CASSSRQGIEKLFF
-	TRBV21-1	TRBJ1-1	-	TGTGCCAGCAGCAAAGAAGGGCCTCCGCCCGACTTGGCTTTCTTT	CASSKEGPPPDLAFF
TRBD1	TRBV5-1	TRBJ1-2	-	TGCGCCAGCAGCCCGTCCGGGACAGCCTATGGCTACACCTTC	CASSPSGTAYGYTF
-	TRBV7-3	TRBJ2-7	few	TGTGCCAGCAGCTTACAACAGGGTAACGAGCAGTACTTC	CASSLQQGNEQYF
-	TRBV5-3	TRBJ1-4	few	TGTGCCAGAGGAGACAGATCTAATGAAAAACTGTTTTTT	CARGDRSNEKLFF
-	TRBV19	TRBJ1-4	few	TGTGCCAGTCGGCCGGGGGGATCGACTAATGAAAAACTGTTTTTT	CASRPGGSTNEKLFF
TRBD2	TRBV6-6	TRBJ2-1	few	TGTGCCAGCAGGACGCGGACTAGCGGGGGCGATGAGCAGTTCTTC	CASRTRTSGGDEQFF
-	TRBV7-9	TRBJ1-1	medium-sized	TGTGCCAGCAGCTTAGAAGTCGAGAGGGAAGCTTTCTTT	CASSLEVEREAFF
-	TRBV2	TRBJ2-5	few	TGTGCCAGCAGGGACGGCAGGTACCAAGAGACCCAGTACTTC	CASRDGRYQETQYF
-	TRBV6-6	TRBJ2-2	-	TGTGCCAGACTGCAACACAGGGAAGGCGCCGGGGAGCTGTTTTTT	CARLQHREGAGELFF
TRBD1	TRBV28	TRBJ1-1	-	TGTGCCAGCAGTGACCGGGACAGGGCAGCTTTCTTT	CASSDRDRAAFF
-	TRBV7-2	TRBJ1-6	medium-sized	TGTGCCAGCAGCCTTGGGATTGACTATTCACCCCTCCACTTT	CASSLGIDYSPLHF
TRBD1	TRBV9	TRBJ2-1	-	TGTGCCAGCAGCGTAGTTGGGACAGAGTACAATGAGCAGTTCTTC	CASSVVGTEYNEQFF
TRBD1	TRBV30	TRBJ1-6	medium-sized	TGTGCCTGGACGCTTCTGACAGGGACGAATTCACCCCTCCACTTT	CAWTLLTGTNSPLHF
-	TRBV15	TRBJ1-1	medium-sized	TGTGCCACCAGCAGAGATCTGGTGAACACTGAAGCTTTCTTT	CATSRDLVNTEAFF
-	TRBV10-3	TRBJ2-3	-	TGTGCCATCAGTTCAAACCCAACCTCCTCTGGCACAGATACGCAGTATTTT	CAISSNPTSSGTDTQYF
TRBD1	TRBV6-5	TRBJ1-4	-	TGTGCCAGCAGTTACGGGACAGAAAATGAAAAACTGTTTTTT	CASSYGTENEKLFF
-	TRBV18	TRBJ2-5	once	TGTGCCAGCTCACCCGGAGGGGGAGAGACCCAGTACTTC	CASSPGGGETQYF
-	TRBV6-5	TRBJ2-3	-	TGTGCCAGCAGGTGGGACTCCACAGATACGCAGTATTTT	CASRWDSTDTQYF
-	TRBV19	TRBJ1-2	-	TGTGCCAGTAGTACCTTGGACGGACCCCACTATGGCTACACCTTC	CASSTLDGPHYGYTF
-	TRBV29-1	TRBJ1-1	-	TGCAGCGACCGGGGCTATACCACTGAAGCTTTCTTT	CSDRGYTTEAFF
-	TRBV5-1	TRBJ1-1	-	TGCGCCAGCAGCTACCGGATGAACACTGAAGCTTTCTTT	CASSYRMNTEAFF